The 8 T cell receptor beta chains presented below share a single source sample, sequenced in a study of vaccination and CD4 T cells after COVID-19. The treatment is: roughly ten-day PBMC culture with coronavirus spike peptide pools or control peptides (ViraFEST assay). Researchers used the Oncomine TCR Beta short-read assay to sequence DNA from cultured CD4+ T cells. MiXCR was run by TCRdb on the PCR reads, yielding one entry per CDR3 protein. The sample lists more than 10,000 distinct CDR3 sequences; roughly 73% were seen once. No antigen has been identified for these receptors. Sequenced input: CD4+ T cells from blood, cultured in vitro. These receptors came from a human donor who had recovered from COVID-19.

This clonotype was found once. The chain couples TRBV20-1 to TRBJ1-1; TRBD1 agrees at 9 bases. Losses at the gene ends were 5 bases for V and 5 bases for J; bases not matched to a gene: 9. This CDR3 comprises 14 residues. Germline V gives CDR1 DFQATT, CDR2 SNEGSKA (reference sequence). The CDR3 is CSAERGQGWTEAFF. CDR3 nucleotides: TGCAGTGCTGAGCGGGGACAGGGTTGGACTGAAGCTTTCTTT.

The V and J genes are TRBV7-3 and TRBJ2-1, with a possible D match to TRBD2 (6 bases). V was cut by 5 bases and J by 0 bases, with 14 bases left in between. Germline V gives CDR1 SGHTA, CDR2 FQGTGA. This CDR3 is built from 16 residues. This CDR3 is CASSGSGGGSYNEQFF. CDR3 coding DNA: TGTGCCAGCAGCGGTAGCGGTGGCGGCTCCTACAATGAGCAGTTCTTC.

The V gene is TRBV24-1, the J gene TRBJ1-2, with TRBD1 matching over 9 bases. This CDR3 is 15 amino acids long. V was clipped by 4 bases and J by 6 bases; unmatched bases: 8. Germline V gene lookup returns CDR1 KGHDR and CDR2 SFDVKD. This chain's CDR3 is CATSEPGTGMDGYTF. The CDR3 DNA sequence: TGTGCCACCAGTGAACCCGGGACAGGGATGGATGGCTACACCTTC.

J is TRBJ2-3 and V is TRBV7-8; perhaps TRBD2 as D (5 bases). V gave up 1 base and J gave up 4 bases, with 15 bases separating them. The CDR3 is 16 residues long. CDR1 SGHVS and CDR2 FQNEAQ come from the germline V gene. The CDR3: CASSLGDLVRADTQYF. The CDR3 coding sequence is TGTGCCAGCAGCTTAGGGGATCTCGTGCGGGCAGATACGCAGTATTTT.

CDR3 DNA sequence: TGTGCCACCAGCAGGGACTTAGAAAATTCACCCCTCCACTTT. It is translated as CATSRDLENSPLHF. The V gene is TRBV15, the J gene TRBJ1-6, with unresolved D. V lost 3 bases, J lost 7 bases, and 10 bases lay in between. This CDR3 contains 14 residues. CDR1 and CDR2 from the germline V gene are LNHNV and YYDKDF (reference sequence).

Only one count was recorded for this clonotype. This chain links TRBV28 with TRBJ1-1; no clear D gene. V was pared by 6 bases and J by 4 bases, with 12 bases between. The CDR3 runs to 13 residues. Germline V gives CDR1 MDHEN, CDR2 SYDVKM. The CDR3 DNA reads TGTGCCAGCAGCCCCGGGAGGAGCACTGAAGCTTTCTTT. Residues: CASSPGRSTEAFF.

The rearrangement joins TRBV15 to TRBJ2-6, with 7 bases aligning to TRBD2. The CDR3 consists of 16 residues. The germline V gene encodes CDR1 LNHNV and CDR2 YYDKDF (reference sequence). V lost 3 bases, J lost 2 bases, and 4 bases stayed unmatched. The CDR3 protein is CATSRGGVAGANVLTF. The CDR3 DNA sequence: TGTGCCACCAGCAGGGGAGGGGTAGCTGGGGCCAACGTCCTGACTTTC.

The genes are TRBV24-1 and TRBJ2-7; 10 nucleotides line up with TRBD1. The V gene's germline CDR1 is KGHDR and CDR2 SFDVKD. CDR3 length: 15 residues. V shed 2 bases and J 2 bases; nucleotides not matched to a gene: 2. This CDR3 is CATSDSGTGAYEQYF. The CDR3 DNA follows: TGTGCCACCAGTGATTCCGGGACAGGGGCCTACGAGCAGTACTTC.